This T cell receptor (beta chain) stems from a study of cytomegalovirus exposure and HLA in healthy donors. Study background: Researchers found that roughly 77% of fewer than 450 genotyped donors fell within the Caucasian-associated ancestry cluster. Study outcomes and limitations: A few CMV-associated chains were confirmed in vitro to be specific for CMV antigens. The study listed approximately 170 cytomegalovirus-associated TCR beta chains.

Concerning this clone itself: What it binds is unknown.

CDR1 and CDR2 from the germline V gene are LNHNV and YYDKDF (reference sequence). Trimming stripped 3 bases from V and 4 bases from J, with 19 bases between. The CDR3 length is 16 residues. Use of 60 Vbeta and 13 Jbeta primers characterized the PCR. Repertoires were generated with immunoSEQ multiplex PCR, while TCRdb's copy carries only in-frame clones and drops some. The data show 120,000 or so clones, about 66% seen once. The sequencing input was PBMCs. This receptor was identified in a man aged 25 to 45 in good health and CMV-seropositive. The chain has TRBV15 and TRBJ2-7, with D possibly TRBD1 on 6 matching bases. CDR3 DNA sequence: TGTGCCACCAGCAGTGAAAGGGGGTTCGAGCGTTACGAGCAGTACTTC. This translates into CATSSERGFERYEQYF.